Presented here are 32 T cell receptor beta chains from one specimen sequenced in a study of post-analysis software for immune sequencing data. Overall study findings and caveats: A few TRBV segments appeared more often in patients than in controls, and TRBV5-6, TRBV5-1 and TRBV20-1 were among these.

These receptors have no known antigen. Unique molecular identifiers were built into the TCR beta cDNA libraries. Each CDR3 protein gets one entry after TCRdb re-called the PCR reads with MiXCR. The profile shows fewer than 850,000 distinct CDR3 sequences, roughly 27% of them singletons. Sequenced: blood. These TCRs come from a girl aged 10 to 17 with multiple sclerosis.

The gene calls are TRBV20-1 and TRBJ1-2; D is ambiguous. The V gene's germline CDR1 is DFQATT and CDR2 SNEGSKA (reference sequence). The CDR3 has 13 amino acids. V was clipped by 4 bases and J by 8 bases, with 17 bases between them. CDR3: CSANFGSPGGYTF. The CDR3 coding sequence is TGCAGTGCTAATTTCGGGTCCCCCGGGGGCTACACCTTC.

This chain connects TRBV6-5 to TRBJ2-2, with TRBD2 matching over 7 bases. Germline V CDR1 and CDR2: MNHEY, SVGAGI. J lost 6 bases, V lost 4 bases, and 5 bases had no gene match. The CDR3 is made up of 14 amino acids. In nucleotides, the CDR3 is TGTGCCAGCAGTTTCAGCGGGGAGGCCGGGGAGCTGTTTTTT. Amino acids: CASSFSGEAGELFF.

The chain is built from TRBV28 and TRBJ1-1; maybe TRBD1 (5 bases). Trimming took 6 bases from V and 4 from J, leaving 15 bases between them. Germline values: CDR1 MDHEN, CDR2 SYDVKM. CDR3 length: 14 amino acids. The CDR3 is CASRVVGESTEAFF. The CDR3 DNA follows: TGTGCCAGCAGGGTTGTAGGGGAGTCCACTGAAGCTTTCTTT.

The chain combines TRBV3-1 with TRBJ1-1; 7 nucleotides align to TRBD1. The CDR3 has 16 residues. The germline gives CDR1 LGHDT, CDR2 YNNKEL (reference sequence). The ends lost 4 bases at V and 1 base at J; junction bases unmatched: 9. CDR3 amino acids: CASSRKQGKENTEAFF. The CDR3 DNA sequence: TGTGCCAGCAGCCGTAAACAGGGGAAGGAGAACACTGAAGCTTTCTTT.

The gene calls are TRBV11-2 and TRBJ1-1, with D perhaps TRBD1 (6 bases). Trimming left V 3 bases short and J 1 base short, with 12 bases between. The CDR3 runs to 15 residues. Germline CDR1 and CDR2: SGHAT and FQNNGV. The CDR3 region has the DNA TGTGCCAGCAGCTTCGGGGGGCGCCGGAACACTGAAGCTTTCTTT. It specifies CASSFGGRRNTEAFF.

The chain recombines TRBV9 with TRBJ1-2; a weak D match, TRBD1 (5 bases). This CDR3 spans 14 amino acids. V lost 7 bases to trimming and J lost 8 bases, with 21 bases between them. Germline V gives CDR1 SGDLS, CDR2 YYNGEE. DNA of the CDR3: TGTGCCAGCCACGGACCCCAGGGTCGGGGCGGCTACACCTTC. Its protein is CASHGPQGRGGYTF. The full variable domain, completed using reference TRBV9 and TRBJ1-2, is DSGVTQTPKHLITATGQRVTLRCSPRSGDLSVYWYQQSLDQGLQFLIQYYNGEERAKGNILERFSAQQFPDLHSELNLSSLELGDSALYFCASHGPQGRGGYTFGSGTRLTVV.

This clonotype has a handful of counts. The chain has TRBV7-2 and TRBJ2-1; TRBD1 agrees at 8 bases. The V gene's germline CDR1 is SGHTA and CDR2 FQGNSA. This CDR3 contains 17 residues. J was trimmed by 4 bases and V by 0 bases; bases with no gene match: 8. CDR3 bases: TGTGCCAGCAGCTTAGCGGGGGGACAGGCGGGTTACAATGAGCAGTTCTTC. It specifies CASSLAGGQAGYNEQFF.

This sequence joins TRBV29-1 and TRBJ2-1, with 9 nucleotides matching TRBD1. V dropped 5 bases and J dropped 5; count of bases not matched to a gene: 7. The length of the CDR3 is 14 residues. Germline V CDR1 and CDR2: SQVTM, ANQGSEA. This CDR3 reads CSVLNRGHHNEQFF. The CDR3 nucleotides read TGCAGCGTTTTGAACAGGGGGCACCACAATGAGCAGTTCTTC.

The J gene is TRBJ1-2, the V gene TRBV4-1; 7 nucleotides line up with TRBD1. Looked up from germline, CDR1 is MGHRA and CDR2 is YSYEKL. The CDR3 consists of 16 residues. V gave up 4 bases and J gave up 7 bases; unmatched junction bases: 15. The CDR3: CASSPPGGGSGSGYTF. The DNA for the CDR3 is TGCGCCAGCAGCCCACCCGGAGGGGGCAGTGGGTCTGGCTACACCTTC.

As for this clonotype: Sequence at one end of the junction differs from germline and may be a read error. The chain has TRBV25-1 and TRBJ2-5, with D possibly being TRBD1 (7 bases). CDR1 and CDR2 from the germline V gene are MGHDK and SYGVNS. The CDR3 contains 15 residues. The DNA of the CDR3 is TGTGCCAGCAGCCGCGGAGGGGGCCGGCAAGAGGCCCAGTACTTC. Protein: CASSRGGGRQEAQYF.

This clonotype was found once. The J gene is TRBJ2-1, the V gene TRBV6-5; either TRBD1 or TRBD2 may supply D (5 bases each). Trimming left V 0 bases short and J 15 bases short, with 15 bases between. The CDR3 covers 13 residues. Germline CDR1 and CDR2: MNHEY and SVGAGI. In DNA, the CDR3 is TGTGCCAGCAGTTACTCAACCGGGACCTTATGGTTCTTC. Translated: CASSYSTGTLWFF.

V and J are TRBV12-3 or TRBV12-4 and TRBJ1-1; D gene uncertain. The CDR3 is 13 amino acids. V shed 0 bases and J shed 5 bases, with 7 bases lying between them. The CDR3 DNA sequence: TGTGCCAGCAGTTTAGCTGAGGGAACTGAAGCTTTCTTT. Amino acid sequence: CASSLAEGTEAFF.

This clonotype was seen more than once but under ten times. One end of the junction does not line up with germline, which may come from a read error. The chain carries TRBV7-2 and TRBJ2-3; D remains ambiguous. There are 17 residues in the CDR3. The germline V gene has CDR1 SGHTA and CDR2 FQGNSA. In DNA, the CDR3 is TGTGCCAGCAGCTTAGAAGTCCGCAGGATTGCCACAGATACGCGGTATTTT. It codes for CASSLEVRRIATDTRYF.

The chain is built from TRBV29-1 and TRBJ2-1; tentatively, D is TRBD2 (6 bases). CDR3 size: 11 residues. Germline lookup yields CDR1 SQVTM and CDR2 ANQGSEA. Trimming cost V 6 bases and J 7 bases, with 10 bases left between them. CDR3 protein: CSVELANEQFF. The CDR3 DNA reads as TGCAGCGTGGAGCTAGCGAATGAGCAGTTCTTC.

The chain recombines TRBV27 with TRBJ2-2, with 8 bases identical to TRBD1. Germline V gene lookup returns CDR1 MNHEY and CDR2 SMNVEV (reference sequence). The CDR3 sequence is 16 residues long. J lost 6 bases, V lost 4 bases, and 10 bases had no gene match. The CDR3 DNA follows: TGTGCCAGCAGTTCACCCGGGACAGGCTCTCCCGGGGAGCTGTTTTTT. Its translation is CASSSPGTGSPGELFF.

This clonotype was seen ten or more times. This chain uses TRBV20-1 with TRBJ2-7, with D tentatively TRBD2 (6 bases). The CDR3 runs 15 residues. CDR1 DFQATT and CDR2 SNEGSKA come from the germline V gene (reference sequence). The ends were cut back, 7 bases at V and 4 bases at J, with 23 bases in the middle. CDR3: CSGDDIGSGHYEQYF. The CDR3 DNA is TGCAGTGGTGACGACATTGGGAGCGGGCATTACGAGCAGTACTTC.

This clonotype was seen a handful of times. The chain carries TRBV2 and TRBJ1-1; no clear D. The V and J ends lost 6 bases and 0 bases respectively, with 8 bases between them. CDR1 and CDR2 (germline): SNHLY, FYNNEI. CDR3 length equals 13 residues. CDR3 sequence reads: CASRVVLNTEAFF. The CDR3 bases are TGTGCCAGCAGGGTCGTGTTGAACACTGAAGCTTTCTTT.

V gene TRBV7-2 combines with J gene TRBJ2-3; 10 bases agree with TRBD2. CDR1 SGHTA and CDR2 FQGNSA come from the germline V gene. With V trimmed by 5 bases and J by 3 bases, 14 bases remained unmatched. This CDR3 has 18 residues. Written as DNA, the CDR3 is TGTGCCAGCAGCGAGCCGGGCCTGGTAGCGGGGGGTACAGATACGCAGTATTTT. This sequence encodes CASSEPGLVAGGTDTQYF. Together with reference TRBV7-2 and TRBJ2-3, the CDR3 gives the full variable domain: GAGVSQSPSNKVTEKGKDVELRCDPISGHTALYWYRQSLGQGLEFLIYFQGNSAPDKSGLPSDRFSAERTGGSVSTLTIQRTQQEDSAVYLCASSEPGLVAGGTDTQYFGPGTRLTVL.

The chain carries TRBV6-1 and TRBJ2-3, with TRBD2 matching 7 bases. The CDR3 consists of 17 residues. J was trimmed by 2 bases and V by 2 bases; bases with no gene match: 10. Germline assignment: CDR1 MNHNS and CDR2 SASEGT. This CDR3 is CASSEWGGSENTDTQYF. In DNA form, the CDR3 reads TGTGCCAGCAGTGAATGGGGCGGGAGTGAGAACACAGATACGCAGTATTTT.

V is TRBV4-1 and J is TRBJ2-1, with 14 bases aligning to TRBD2. This CDR3 is 15 amino acids long. Germline assignment: CDR1 MGHRA and CDR2 YSYEKL. The J segment lost 10 bases and the V segment lost 3 bases, leaving 5 bases of the junction unmatched. CDR3 sequence reads: CASSHGTSGRGEQFF. CDR3 sequence (DNA): TGCGCCAGCAGCCACGGGACTAGCGGGAGAGGGGAGCAGTTCTTC.

This clonotype was counted a few times. The chain carries TRBV7-2 and TRBJ1-2; TRBD1 agrees at 7 bases. The trim removed 5 bases at V and 4 bases at J, leaving 7 bases unmatched. Germline CDR1 is SGHTA and CDR2 is FQGNSA. The CDR3 has 14 residues. CDR3 coding DNA: TGTGCCAGCAGCCGGGGACAGCCTGGCTATGGCTACACCTTC. Translated, it gives CASSRGQPGYGYTF. Full variable domain (rest looked up from reference TRBV7-2 and TRBJ1-2): GAGVSQSPSNKVTEKGKDVELRCDPISGHTALYWYRQSLGQGLEFLIYFQGNSAPDKSGLPSDRFSAERTGGSVSTLTIQRTQQEDSAVYLCASSRGQPGYGYTFGSGTRLTVV.

This sequence joins TRBV6-5 and TRBJ2-2; either TRBD1 or TRBD2 may supply D (6 bases each). V lost 0 bases and J 0 bases, leaving 8 bases between the germline ends. This CDR3 contains 16 residues. Germline V gene sequence: CDR1 MNHEY, CDR2 SVGAGI. CDR3 sequence (DNA): TGTGCCAGCAGTTACTCGGGGGGCCCGAACACCGGGGAGCTGTTTTTT. Its protein is CASSYSGGPNTGELFF.

This clonotype was counted only a few times. This chain links TRBV7-9 with TRBJ1-2, with a tentative D call TRBD1 (6 bases). V was trimmed by 3 bases and J by 3 bases, leaving 17 bases between them. The CDR3 totals 16 residues. Germline CDR1 is SEHNR and CDR2 is FQNEAQ (reference sequence). CDR3 sequence reads: CASSFTKGGGYYGYTF. CDR3 sequence (DNA): TGTGCCAGCAGCTTTACGAAGGGGGGAGGATACTATGGCTACACCTTC.

This clonotype was counted between two and nine times. J is TRBJ2-1 and V is TRBV6-6, with D perhaps matching TRBD2 (5 bases). CDR1 and CDR2 (germline): MNHNY, SVGAGI (reference sequence). CDR3 length: 15 residues. V dropped 0 bases and J dropped 14 bases, with 20 bases sitting between them. The CDR3 spells CASSYSRRGEGKEFF. The CDR3 DNA reads as TGTGCCAGCAGTTACTCCCGGCGAGGTGAGGGTAAGGAGTTCTTC.

Concerning this clonotype itself: Because the CDR3 is missing its conserved closing phenylalanine or tryptophan, this is likely a read error. This chain links TRBV5-1 with TRBJ1-6; 9 bases map to TRBD1. Germline CDR1 and CDR2: SGHRS and YFSETQ. J gave up 8 bases and V 3 bases, and 6 bases lay outside the gene matches. The CDR3 consists of 15 residues. The CDR3 DNA sequence: TGCGCCAGCAGCTCCGTTACAGGGGGCGATTCACCCCTCCACTGT. Amino acids: CASSSVTGGDSPLHC.

This clonotype was seen a handful of times. The chain employs TRBV12-3 or TRBV12-4 and TRBJ2-1; 8 positions agree with TRBD2. The CDR3 extends over 19 amino acids. V lost 3 bases and J lost 0; bases outside the gene matches: 13. The CDR3: CASSLASLGSGASYNEQFF. In nucleotides, the CDR3 is TGTGCCAGCAGTTTGGCCTCCCTCGGTAGCGGGGCCTCCTACAATGAGCAGTTCTTC.

This clonotype has just a few counts. Here the CDR3 reads CASSLSISPLHF. The CDR3 DNA is TGTGCCAGCAGTTTGAGTATTTCACCCCTCCACTTT. The chain employs TRBV12-3 or TRBV12-4 and TRBJ1-6; D uncertain. V lost 3 bases to trimming and J lost 9 bases, with 6 bases between them. This CDR3 region has 12 residues.

This clonotype occurred a few times. The rearrangement joins TRBV24-1 to TRBJ2-5; 9 bases map to TRBD1. Per the germline V gene, CDR1 is KGHDR and CDR2 is SFDVKD. The ends lost 3 bases at V and 4 bases at J; junction bases unmatched: 8. The CDR3 spans 16 residues. CDR3 sequence: CATSDPRDRVGETQYF. CDR3 nucleotides: TGTGCCACCAGTGATCCGAGGGACAGGGTGGGAGAGACCCAGTACTTC.

A few counts support this clonotype. This chain joins TRBV27 and TRBJ2-1; TRBD1 agrees at 12 bases. Germline V gives CDR1 MNHEY, CDR2 SMNVEV (reference sequence). The junction had 6 bases not matched to a gene; V was cut back by 5 bases and J by 10 bases. The CDR3 contains 14 residues. For the CDR3, the DNA is TGTGCCAGCAGTCTCGGGACAGGGGGCGGGGAGCAGTTCTTC. Translation: CASSLGTGGGEQFF.

The V call is TRBV9, the J call TRBJ2-5, with D possibly matching TRBD2 (7 bases). Germline CDR1 and CDR2: SGDLS and YYNGEE. The ends were cut back, 0 bases at V and 4 bases at J, with 13 bases in the middle. The CDR3 length is 15 residues. Here the CDR3 reads CASSVDAGEGETQYF. DNA for the CDR3: TGTGCCAGCAGCGTAGATGCAGGGGAGGGAGAGACCCAGTACTTC.

This clonotype turned up a few times. The rearrangement joins TRBV7-8 to TRBJ2-1; 12 nucleotides match TRBD2. V was pared by 3 bases and J by 7 bases, with 4 bases of the junction left unmatched. CDR1 SGHVS and CDR2 FQNEAQ come from the germline V gene. The CDR3 loop spans 15 amino acids. CDR3 DNA sequence: TGTGCCAGCAGCTTGTCTAGCGGGGGGGCTAATGAGCAGTTCTTC. It codes for CASSLSSGGANEQFF.

CDR3 sequence reads: CSAVPRGTSGFNEQFF. The CDR3 DNA sequence: TGCAGTGCTGTACCCCGCGGGACTAGCGGATTTAATGAGCAGTTCTTC. The genes are TRBV20-1 and TRBJ2-1; 11 positions match TRBD2. The germline gives CDR1 DFQATT, CDR2 SNEGSKA (reference sequence). J lost 7 bases, V lost 5 bases, and 13 bases had no gene match. The CDR3 has 16 residues.